The 32 T cell receptor beta chains presented below share a single source sample, sequenced in a study of blood T cell repertoires in COVID-19. Using immunoSEQ multiplex PCR, the repertoire was profiled, and TCRdb retains in-frame clones only, with some absent. Of some 97,000 clones listed, 90% to 95% are singletons. Material: peripheral blood. The receptors were gathered from a man aged 55 to 69 with acute or convalescent COVID-19.

Here the CDR3 reads CASSARPGLASHFSYNEQFF. For the CDR3, the DNA is TGTGCCAGCAGTGCGAGACCGGGACTAGCCTCCCACTTCTCCTACAATGAGCAGTTCTTC. The chain combines TRBV6-1 with TRBJ2-1; 9 nucleotides align to TRBD2. The V segment lost 4 bases and the J segment 0 bases; nucleotides outside the gene matches: 16. The CDR3 is made up of 20 amino acids. CDR1 is MNHNS, CDR2 SASEGT, per germline.

This sequence joins TRBV5-5 and TRBJ2-2; 9 nucleotides align to TRBD2. J was trimmed by 6 bases and V by 0 bases; bases with no gene match: 6. The CDR3 covers 16 residues. Germline CDR1 and CDR2: SGHKS and YYEKEE (reference sequence). The CDR3 DNA follows: TGTGCCAGCAGCTTGGCTGTAGCGGGAGACTCCGGGGAGCTGTTTTTT. Translated, it gives CASSLAVAGDSGELFF. Variable domain in full (rest from reference TRBV5-5 and TRBJ2-2): DAGVTQSPTHLIKTRGQQVTLRCSPISGHKSVSWYQQVLGQGPQFIFQYYEKEERGRGNFPDRFSARQFPNYSSELNVNALLLGDSALYLCASSLAVAGDSGELFFGEGSRLTVL.

The chain employs TRBV28 and TRBJ1-5; a possible D gene is TRBD1 (6 bases). The V end lost 3 bases, the J end lost 6 bases, and 15 bases lay between the germline ends. Germline lookup yields CDR1 MDHEN and CDR2 SYDVKM. This CDR3 has 15 residues. For the CDR3, the DNA is TGTGCCAGCAGTTTTTCAGGGGAGGGTCGTCAGCCCCAGCATTTT. This codes for CASSFSGEGRQPQHF.

The rearrangement uses TRBV30 and TRBJ2-4; 8 bases agree with TRBD2. The CDR3 totals 13 residues. V trimming: 4 bases; J trimming: 10 bases; junction bases outside the gene matches: 9. Germline CDR1 is GTSNPN and CDR2 is SVGIG (reference sequence). Written as DNA, the CDR3 is TGTGCCTGGATCAGGAGCGGGAGTTGGATTCAGTACTTC. As protein: CAWIRSGSWIQYF.

The genes are TRBV5-4 and TRBJ2-5; no definite D call. Germline values: CDR1 SGHNT, CDR2 YYREEE (reference sequence). Trimming took off 1 base at V and 2 bases at J, with 9 bases between the two ends. This CDR3 contains 14 residues. The CDR3 loop reads CASSLRPQQETQYF. The CDR3 DNA follows: TGTGCCAGCAGCTTGAGGCCACAGCAAGAGACCCAGTACTTC.

V gene TRBV5-1 combines with J gene TRBJ2-2; D is possibly TRBD2 (6 bases). The CDR3 loop spans 15 amino acids. V was cut by 4 bases and J by 3 bases, with 13 bases left in between. Per the germline V gene, CDR1 is SGHRS and CDR2 is YFSETQ. DNA of the CDR3: TGCGCCAGCAGCCCGGGGGTTTTTGACACCGGGGAGCTGTTTTTT. This sequence encodes CASSPGVFDTGELFF.

CDR3 DNA: TGTGCCAGCAGCCCCCGGGACAGCGAGTCCCCCTACAATGAGCAGTTCTTC. Translating it yields CASSPRDSESPYNEQFF. The chain employs TRBV9 and TRBJ2-1, with 7 bases matching TRBD1. The germline V gene has CDR1 SGDLS and CDR2 YYNGEE. V lost 4 bases and J lost 2; bases outside the gene matches: 12. The CDR3 spans 17 residues. The complete variable domain, with remaining parts taken from reference TRBV9 and TRBJ2-1, reads DSGVTQTPKHLITATGQRVTLRCSPRSGDLSVYWYQQSLDQGLQFLIQYYNGEERAKGNILERFSAQQFPDLHSELNLSSLELGDSALYFCASSPRDSESPYNEQFFGPGTRLTVL.

The chain recombines TRBV2 with TRBJ2-7, with 10 bases matching TRBD2. Trimming took 3 bases from V and 3 from J; bases not matched to a gene: 5. This CDR3 is 15 amino acids long. Per the germline V gene, CDR1 is SNHLY and CDR2 is FYNNEI. Here the CDR3 DNA reads TGTGCCAGCAGTGATCCCAGCGGGGGGGTCTACGAGCAGTACGTC. Translation gives CASSDPSGGVYEQYV.

V and J are TRBV29-1 and TRBJ2-1, with TRBD1 as a possible D gene (6 bases). In germline, CDR1 is SQVTM, CDR2 ANQGSEA. This CDR3 spans 14 amino acids. Trimming took off 4 bases at V and 4 bases at J, with 14 bases between the two ends. The CDR3 sequence: CSVVGQLRYNEQFF. The DNA for the CDR3 is TGCAGCGTTGTAGGACAGCTGAGATACAATGAGCAGTTCTTC.

The rearrangement joins TRBV19 to TRBJ1-5, with 9 bases lining up with TRBD1. Trimming took 10 bases from V and 16 from J; bases not matched to a gene: 14. Germline V gene data show CDR1 as LNHDA and CDR2 as SQIVND (reference sequence). CDR3 length equals 12 residues. The CDR3 coding sequence is TGTGCCACCTCACCCGGGACAGGGAAAGACCATTTT. It yields the protein CATSPGTGKDHF.

The chain combines TRBV19 with TRBJ1-2, with D possibly being TRBD1 (6 bases). The CDR3 loop spans 14 amino acids. The V and J ends lost 5 bases and 5 bases respectively, with 15 bases between them. Looked up from germline, CDR1 is LNHDA and CDR2 is SQIVND (reference sequence). CDR3: CASSPGTLKYGYTF. The CDR3 DNA follows: TGTGCCAGTAGTCCCGGGACACTCAAGTATGGCTACACCTTC.

A remark on this clone: This specimen includes other DNA sequences encoding the same CDR3. The gene calls are TRBV30 and TRBJ1-3; 7 nucleotides agree with TRBD1. Germline V lookup: CDR1 GTSNPN, CDR2 SVGIG (reference sequence). Trimming cost V 2 bases and J 0 bases; bases outside gene matches: 4. This CDR3 has 15 amino acids. The CDR3 loop reads CAWSRDSGSGNTIYF. In nucleotides, the CDR3 is TGTGCCTGGAGTAGGGACAGCGGCTCTGGAAACACCATATATTTT.

The chain employs TRBV5-1 and TRBJ2-5; D might be TRBD1 (5 bases). V was trimmed by 5 bases and J by 1 base, leaving 15 bases between them. The CDR3 length is 15 residues. Per the germline V gene, CDR1 is SGHRS and CDR2 is YFSETQ. The CDR3 nucleotides read TGCGCCAGCAGAAAGCCTGCTGGGGCCCAAGAGACCCAGTACTTC. It specifies CASRKPAGAQETQYF.

The chain employs TRBV7-2 and TRBJ2-1; 10 nucleotides align to TRBD2. The CDR3 is 18 amino acids. Germline lookup yields CDR1 SGHTA and CDR2 FQGNSA. The V segment lost 1 base and the J segment 1 base; nucleotides outside the gene matches: 7. As DNA, the CDR3 is TGTGCCAGCAGCTTAGGTGGTAGCGGGAGGAGGTCCTACAATGAGCAGTTCTTC. It is translated as CASSLGGSGRRSYNEQFF.

This rearrangement joins TRBV6-6 to TRBJ1-5, with 9 bases that match TRBD1. Per germline, CDR1 MNHNY and CDR2 SVGAGI (reference sequence). J lost 2 bases, V lost 7 bases, and 6 bases had no gene match. There are 15 residues in the CDR3. The DNA for the CDR3 is TGTGCCAGCACTATACAGGGGGCTGGCAATCAGCCCCAGCATTTT. As protein: CASTIQGAGNQPQHF.

The chain's CDR3 is CASSLSGRVGEAFF. Here the CDR3 DNA reads TGTGCCAGCAGCCTCTCCGGCAGGGTGGGTGAAGCTTTCTTT. The V gene is TRBV28, the J gene TRBJ1-1; D might be TRBD1 (5 bases). CDR1 MDHEN and CDR2 SYDVKM come from the germline V gene. CDR3 length: 14 residues. V lost 6 bases to trimming and J lost 7 bases, with 18 bases between them.

The chain links TRBV18 to TRBJ2-1, with 9 bases identical to TRBD2. The germline V gene encodes CDR1 KGHSH and CDR2 LQKENI. The CDR3 totals 15 residues. V lost 4 bases to trimming and J lost 9 bases; unmatched junction nucleotides: 10. This CDR3 reads CASSLIAGGPGEQFF. The CDR3 bases are TGTGCCAGCTCACTTATTGCGGGAGGGCCGGGTGAGCAGTTCTTC.

The V and J genes are TRBV6-1 and TRBJ2-1; 12 positions agree with TRBD2. The CDR3 has 15 residues. Trimming at V came to 3 bases and at J to 4 bases, leaving 1 base not matched to a gene. Germline values: CDR1 MNHNS, CDR2 SASEGT. CDR3: CASSDGTSGYNEQFF. Written as DNA, the CDR3 is TGTGCCAGCAGTGACGGGACTAGCGGGTACAATGAGCAGTTCTTC.

This clone was detected a few times. This chain joins TRBV28 and TRBJ1-1; D call uncertain. CDR1 MDHEN and CDR2 SYDVKM come from the germline V gene. The CDR3 runs 16 residues. Trimming took 1 base from V and 7 from J, leaving 19 bases between them. CDR3 amino acids: CASSLSGDSTLREAFF. In nucleotides, the CDR3 is TGTGCCAGCAGTTTATCGGGAGATTCAACACTCCGTGAAGCTTTCTTT.

This clone turned up a few times. The chain links TRBV7-6 to TRBJ2-7; 8 bases are a match to TRBD1. Losses at the gene ends were 1 base for V and 6 bases for J; bases not matched to a gene: 11. The germline CDR1 and CDR2 sequences are SGHVS and FNYEAQ. This CDR3 contains 16 residues. The CDR3 coding sequence is TGTGCCAGCAGCTTAGAAGGACAGGGATTAGCCGCCGAGCAGTACTTC. Its translation is CASSLEGQGLAAEQYF.

The chain joins TRBV7-2 to TRBJ1-2, with 10 bases aligning to TRBD1. J was trimmed by 2 bases and V by 5 bases; bases with no gene match: 8. CDR3 length: 16 residues. Germline V CDR1 and CDR2: SGHTA, FQGNSA. Here the CDR3 reads CASSLQRTGGNYGYTF. CDR3 nucleotides: TGTGCCAGCAGCCTTCAAAGGACAGGGGGAAACTATGGCTACACCTTC.

The chain carries TRBV5-1 and TRBJ2-3; the D is unclear. The CDR3 contains 12 residues. Germline V lookup: CDR1 SGHRS, CDR2 YFSETQ. Trimming took off 4 bases at V and 2 bases at J, with 5 bases between the two ends. The CDR3 nucleotides read TGCGCCAGCAGCATAAACACAGATACGCAGTATTTT. Protein sequence: CASSINTDTQYF. The complete variable domain, with remaining parts taken from reference TRBV5-1 and TRBJ2-3, reads KAGVTQTPRYLIKTRGQQVTLSCSPISGHRSVSWYQQTPGQGLQFLFEYFSETQRNKGNFPGRFSGRQFSNSRSEMNVSTLELGDSALYLCASSINTDTQYFGPGTRLTVL.

This clone was seen only once. The rearrangement uses TRBV2 and TRBJ2-2, with D possibly TRBD1 on 5 matching bases. The ends were cut back, 6 bases at V and 5 bases at J, with 16 bases in the middle. In germline, CDR1 is SNHLY, CDR2 FYNNEI. The CDR3 loop spans 15 amino acids. The CDR3 here is CASRGVSAGTGELFF. The CDR3 DNA sequence: TGTGCCAGCAGGGGCGTGAGCGCAGGGACCGGGGAGCTGTTTTTT.

The chain recombines TRBV11-2 with TRBJ2-3; D unresolved. The V gene's germline CDR1 is SGHAT and CDR2 FQNNGV. Trimming shortened V by 3 bases and J by 3 bases, and 10 bases separated the two germline ends. The CDR3 length is 14 residues. CDR3 nucleotides: TGTGCCAGCAGCTTGCTACTGCGAACAGATACGCAGTATTTT. It is translated as CASSLLLRTDTQYF.

The chain combines TRBV30 with TRBJ2-3, with D uncertain. The CDR3 covers 14 residues. CDR1 GTSNPN and CDR2 SVGIG come from the germline V gene (reference sequence). Trimming shortened V by 1 base and J by 1 base, and 9 bases separated the two germline ends. Here the CDR3 reads CAWSGVPGTDTQYF. As DNA, the CDR3 is TGTGCCTGGAGTGGAGTTCCTGGCACAGATACGCAGTATTTT.

The V gene is TRBV6-5, the J gene TRBJ1-4; unclear D gene. Germline loops: CDR1 MNHEY, CDR2 SVGAGI. The CDR3 spans 13 residues. V was cut by 2 bases and J by 8 bases, with 9 bases left in between. Here the CDR3 DNA reads TGTGCCAGCAGTTACACGGGTGCCGAAAAACTGTTTTTT. The encoded protein is CASSYTGAEKLFF.

The V gene is TRBV10-3, the J gene TRBJ1-2, with 7 bases identical to TRBD1. V was clipped by 4 bases and J by 10 bases; unmatched bases: 15. Germline V gene data show CDR1 as ENHRY and CDR2 as SYGVKD. This CDR3 spans 15 amino acids. The CDR3 protein is CAISGTELIRGVYTF. CDR3 nucleotides: TGTGCCATCAGTGGCACAGAACTCATCAGGGGGGTCTACACCTTC.

This rearrangement joins TRBV12-5 to TRBJ2-1; no firm D call. Looked up from germline, CDR1 is LGHNT and CDR2 is FRNRAP. With 0 bases removed from V and 6 bases from J, the gap between germline ends came to 12 bases. This CDR3 has 15 residues. The chain's CDR3 is CASGLVPNLINEQFF. The CDR3, as DNA: TGTGCTAGTGGTTTGGTTCCTAACCTTATCAATGAGCAGTTCTTC.

In the case of this clone: One junction end does not reproduce the germline sequence, and a read error may be involved. The chain carries TRBV5-4 and TRBJ1-1, with D unclear. Germline loops: CDR1 SGHNT, CDR2 YYREEE (reference sequence). This CDR3 is 13 amino acids long. CDR3 residues: CASSFTMNAEAFF. The CDR3 DNA reads TGTGCCAGCAGTTTTACAATGAACGCTGAAGCTTTCTTT.

The chain couples TRBV24-1 to TRBJ2-2; D gene unclear. The germline V and J ends were trimmed by 6 bases and 0 bases, with 10 bases remaining between them. The CDR3 consists of 15 residues. Per germline, CDR1 KGHDR and CDR2 SFDVKD. CDR3 sequence: CATSWSITNTGELFF. The CDR3 DNA sequence: TGTGCCACCAGTTGGAGCATTACGAACACCGGGGAGCTGTTTTTT.

The gene calls are TRBV27 and TRBJ1-1, with 7 bases identical to TRBD1. J was trimmed by 1 base and V by 6 bases; bases with no gene match: 5. The CDR3 sequence is 14 residues long. CDR1 and CDR2 (germline): MNHEY, SMNVEV (reference sequence). Here the CDR3 DNA reads TGTGCCAGCAGACCAAACAGGGGGAACACTGAAGCTTTCTTT. This encodes CASRPNRGNTEAFF.

The chain recombines TRBV15 with TRBJ2-2; D uncertain. CDR1 is LNHNV, CDR2 YYDKDF, per germline (reference sequence). The CDR3 covers 13 residues. The V and J ends lost 5 bases and 6 bases respectively, with 10 bases between them. CDR3 region: CATSPTRAGELFF. The CDR3 coding sequence is TGTGCCACCAGCCCAACCCGGGCCGGGGAGCTGTTTTTT.